These 9 T cell receptor beta chains were all obtained from the same sample, sequenced in a study of post-analysis software for immune sequencing data. Whole-study results and caveats: Patients used about five TRBV segments, including TRBV5-6, TRBV5-1 and TRBV20-1, more often than controls.

Their antigen targets remain unknown. Presence of unique molecular identifiers characterized the TCR beta cDNA libraries. TCRdb ran MiXCR on the PCR reads and lists one entry per CDR3 protein. Seen here are hundreds of thousands of distinct CDR3 sequences, roughly 45% observed once, and the top ten hold 9% to 14%. The sample taken for sequencing was blood. The receptors shown here come from a girl aged 5-17 years with multiple sclerosis.

The V gene is TRBV9, the J gene TRBJ2-7; D remains ambiguous. The V gene's germline CDR1 is SGDLS and CDR2 YYNGEE. The CDR3 length is 16 residues. V was clipped by 0 bases and J by 0 bases, with 13 bases between them. This chain's CDR3 is CASSVGMAVSSYEQYF. For the CDR3, the DNA is TGTGCCAGCAGCGTAGGGATGGCGGTGAGCTCCTACGAGCAGTACTTC.

This clonotype appeared a few times. J is TRBJ2-7 and V is TRBV12-3 or TRBV12-4; TRBD1 might be the D (5 bases). V gave up 2 bases and J gave up 3 bases, with 17 bases separating them. The CDR3 is made up of 16 amino acids. CDR3 sequence: CASSLNSPGTGYEQYF. In DNA, the CDR3 is TGTGCCAGCAGTTTAAATTCCCCGGGCACAGGCTACGAGCAGTACTTC.

The chain links TRBV4-1 to TRBJ2-1; TRBD2 is a possible D gene (5 bases). Germline loops: CDR1 MGHRA, CDR2 YSYEKL. V lost 0 bases, J lost 0 bases, and 12 bases lay in between. The CDR3 has 17 amino acids. CDR3 protein: CASSQDQSGSSYNEQFF. The CDR3 DNA reads as TGCGCCAGCAGCCAAGATCAGAGCGGAAGCTCCTACAATGAGCAGTTCTTC.

This clonotype was counted only a few times. V usage is TRBV12-3 or TRBV12-4 and J usage is TRBJ2-1, with D possibly TRBD1 on 5 matching bases. The CDR3 is 12 amino acids. With 5 bases removed from V and 9 bases from J, the gap between germline ends came to 11 bases. The DNA of the CDR3 is TGTGCCAGCAGTCCCGAGGACATTGAGCAGTTCTTC. This translates into CASSPEDIEQFF.

This clonotype was seen just once. A read error may produce the germline difference seen at one junction end. V gene TRBV7-2 combines with J gene TRBJ2-5; 15 bases map to TRBD2. Germline V gene sequence: CDR1 SGHTA, CDR2 FQGNSA. The CDR3 runs to 14 residues. CDR3 sequence reads: CAGSLGLAGGEQYF. The CDR3 DNA reads TGTGCCGGCAGCTTAGGACTAGCGGGAGGGGAGCAGTACTTC.

The count of this clonotype is one. The chain employs TRBV6-5 and TRBJ2-7, with 7 nucleotides matching TRBD1. The ends lost 2 bases at V and 7 bases at J; junction bases unmatched: 17. Looked up from germline, CDR1 is MNHEY and CDR2 is SVGAGI. The CDR3 sequence is 17 residues long. CDR3 loop: CASSYRGWTGVYNEQYF. The CDR3 nucleotides are TGTGCCAGCAGTTACCGCGGTTGGACAGGTGTTTACAATGAGCAGTACTTC.

V and J are TRBV5-6 and TRBJ2-5; 8 bases line up with TRBD2. This CDR3 contains 13 residues. CDR1 is SGHDT, CDR2 YYEEEE, per germline. Trimming at V came to 7 bases and at J to 0 bases, leaving 2 bases not matched to a gene. The CDR3 DNA reads TGTGCCAGCCAGCGGGGGAACCAAGAGACCCAGTACTTC. Protein product: CASQRGNQETQYF.

The chain uses TRBV12-5 and TRBJ2-5; 9 bases align to TRBD1. Germline CDR1 reads LGHNT; CDR2 reads FRNRAP. This CDR3 region has 14 residues. After removal of 6 bases from V and 2 bases from J, the junction contained 4 bases not matched to a gene. The CDR3 sequence: CASGHGTGQETQYF. In DNA form, the CDR3 reads TGTGCTAGTGGCCACGGGACAGGGCAAGAGACCCAGTACTTC.

The gene calls are TRBV3-1 and TRBJ2-1; 9 nucleotides agree with TRBD1. The CDR3 contains 15 residues. Germline V gene data show CDR1 as LGHDT and CDR2 as YNNKEL (reference sequence). The V segment lost 7 bases and the J segment 9 bases; nucleotides outside the gene matches: 13. The CDR3 reads CASNSGQGYNGEQFF. In DNA form, the CDR3 reads TGTGCCAGCAATTCTGGACAGGGGTACAATGGTGAGCAGTTCTTC.